The TCR beta chain under discussion was sequenced for a study of blood T cells in healthy people across ages. Study context: There was about one barcoded beta molecule captured by template switching per two T cells. Findings and caveats of the study: CMV infection status of these donors was not known.

For the second PCR, which ran for about 6 to 12 cycles, a sample-barcoded 5' primer and a J-beta primer mix were used. Using its own MiXCR run on the 5' RACE reads, TCRdb lists one record per CDR3 protein. The sample lists roughly 1,500,000 distinct CDR3 sequences; about 31% were seen once. In the case of this clonotype: As yet, its antigen is unknown.

V lost 3 bases and J 1 base, leaving 12 bases between the germline ends. CDR3 length: 15 amino acids. CDR1 and CDR2 (germline): SNHLY, FYNNEI. The chain carries TRBV2 and TRBJ1-1; D call uncertain. The sample comprised blood. The receptor was derived from a woman aged 25-40 years in good health. DNA for the CDR3: TGTGCCAGCAGTGACCGCCTCGCTTCGAACACTGAAGCTTTCTTT. The encoded protein is CASSDRLASNTEAFF.